These T cell receptor beta chains were read from a single sample in a study of blood T cell repertoires in COVID-19. The data were produced by immunoSEQ multiplex PCR, yet TCRdb's version contains in-frame clones alone and is incomplete. This sample has approximately 280,000 clones; roughly 80% occur once, and the top ten carry roughly 5.3%. The sample consisted of PBMCs or T cells enriched from blood (not recorded which). Source of these receptors: a man aged 35-49 years who had been exposed to COVID-19. Both conserved end residues are part of each CDR3. D genes are given only for firm matches. Size tells how often a clone was seen (once, few, many) or the class of an expanded clone, and some rows leave it out.

d_gene,j_gene,v_gene,abundance,CDR3nt,CDR3aa
-,TRBJ2-2,TRBV18,-,TGTGCCAGCTCACAAGCGGACGCGGCCGGGGAGCTGTTTTTT,CASSQADAAGELFF
TRBD1,TRBJ2-4,TRBV11-3,-,TGTGCCAGCAGACTAACAGGGGTGGATAACATTCAGTACTTC,CASRLTGVDNIQYF
-,TRBJ1-1,TRBV7-6,-,TGTGCCAGCAGCTTAGGTCCCGGGAGAGGAGCTTTCTTT,CASSLGPGRGAFF
TRBD1,TRBJ2-1,TRBV5-1,-,TGCGCCAGCAGGTCCTCAGGGGGAGTAGGTGGTGAGCAGTTCTTC,CASRSSGGVGGEQFF
TRBD2,TRBJ2-1,TRBV9,-,TGTGCCAGCAGCCTTACTAGCGGGAGTGGGTATGAGCAGTTCTTC,CASSLTSGSGYEQFF
-,TRBJ1-5,TRBV19,-,TGTGCCAGTAGTATCGACTCCCTAGAGCCCCGTCAGCCCCAGCATTTT,CASSIDSLEPRQPQHF
-,TRBJ2-7,TRBV19,-,TGTGCCAGTAGTACCGACCTAGGAGTTGTGTACGAGCAGTACTTC,CASSTDLGVVYEQYF
-,TRBJ1-4,TRBV5-4,-,TGTGCCAGCAGCCTTGCTCTAGCCGGGGGATATGAAAAACTGTTTTTT,CASSLALAGGYEKLFF
-,TRBJ1-1,TRBV30,few,TGTGCCTGGAGTGTACAAGGGGGTAAGCGGGCTTTCTTT,CAWSVQGGKRAFF
-,TRBJ2-3,TRBV27,-,TGTGCCAGCAGTTTTCAGGGATTTGGGACAGATACGCAGTATTTT,CASSFQGFGTDTQYF
TRBD1,TRBJ2-7,TRBV5-4,-,TGTGCCAGCAGCCAGGTCTCCACAGGGGGCTACGAGCAGTACTTC,CASSQVSTGGYEQYF
-,TRBJ1-2,TRBV18,-,TGTGCCAGCTCACAGGACAGATCATATGGCTACACCTTC,CASSQDRSYGYTF
-,TRBJ1-4,TRBV6-5,-,TGTGCCAGCAGGTCCCCGAGCGGGGGTCATGAAAAACTGTTTTTT,CASRSPSGGHEKLFF
-,TRBJ2-2,TRBV7-9,-,TGTGCCAGCAGGACCGAGGCGAACACCGGGGAGCTGTTTTTT,CASRTEANTGELFF
TRBD1,TRBJ1-2,TRBV2,-,TGTGCCAGCATCGACAGGGCCTATGGCTACACCTTC,CASIDRAYGYTF
TRBD1,TRBJ1-2,TRBV18,-,TGTGCCAGCTCCCTCGGGACAGATTATGGCTACACCTTC,CASSLGTDYGYTF
-,TRBJ1-2,TRBV28,once,TGTGCCAGCTGCGACAGGCCTATTTATGGCTACACCTTC,CASCDRPIYGYTF
TRBD2,TRBJ2-1,TRBV10-1,-,TGCGCCAGCAGTGGAGCGGGAGAAACCTACAATGAGCAGTTCTTC,CASSGAGETYNEQFF
TRBD2,TRBJ2-7,TRBV5-6,-,TGTGCCAGCAGCACTAGCGGGAGCGGGTACGAGCAGTACTTC,CASSTSGSGYEQYF
-,TRBJ1-2,TRBV19,-,TGTGCCTCCAACCGGGGGGTGGGATATGGCTACACCTTC,CASNRGVGYGYTF
-,TRBJ2-7,TRBV9,-,TGTGCCAGCAGCGTAGCTTCGGGAAGAGACGAGCAGTACTTC,CASSVASGRDEQYF
TRBD1,TRBJ2-1,TRBV30,-,TGTGCCTGGAAAGCCCAGACAGGGGCCGGTGAGCAGTTCTTC,CAWKAQTGAGEQFF
-,TRBJ2-1,TRBV5-5,medium-sized,TGTGCCAGCAGCTCCCGTGGGCGCCAGAGCAATGAGCAGTTCTTC,CASSSRGRQSNEQFF
TRBD1,TRBJ2-5,TRBV5-6,once,TGTGCCAGCAGCTTGGCCTGGGACAGCGGGACCCAGTACTTC,CASSLAWDSGTQYF
-,TRBJ2-1,TRBV5-1,-,TGCGCCAGCAGCCTCCTAGCAACCCCCAATGAGCAGTTCTTC,CASSLLATPNEQFF
-,TRBJ1-5,TRBV19,-,TGTGCCACGGGGGGAAGGGGTCGGTCAGGCAATCAGCCCCAGCATTTT,CATGGRGRSGNQPQHF
TRBD1,TRBJ2-5,TRBV2,-,TGTGCCAGCAGGGTTTCTGGACAGGGGGCGGAGACCCAGTACTTC,CASRVSGQGAETQYF
TRBD2,TRBJ2-3,TRBV10-3,few,TGTGCCATCAGTGAAGGGGCGGGAGGGACAGATACGCAGTATTTT,CAISEGAGGTDTQYF